The clone carrying this TCR beta chain was seen repeatedly, ten times or more. This entry is derived from a study of identical twins. This CDR3 is built from 13 residues. Germline V gene data show CDR1 as SQVTM and CDR2 as ANQGSEA. V lost 0 bases and J lost 6, with 10 bases in between. From the 5' RACE reads, TCRdb called clonotypes with MiXCR, one entry per CDR3 protein. In the table there are some 1,600,000 distinct CDR3 sequences, less than 35% of which are singletons. The sample was cord blood. The rearrangement uses TRBV29-1 and TRBJ2-3; possibly TRBD1 for D (5 bases). This clonotype was obtained from a newborn girl in good health. The CDR3 bases are TGCAGCGTTGAAGAAGGGGTGGGGGATACGCAGTATTTT. Translated, it gives CSVEEGVGDTQYF.